This entry describes one TCR beta chain. The entry originates in a study of T cell changes during pregnancy in multiple sclerosis. Clones were sequenced by immunoSEQ multiplex PCR, and TCRdb holds only the in-frame ones, with some missing. This sample yields about 80,000 clones, of which over 85% are seen a single time; 0.2% to 0.25% belongs to the top ten. This TCR was recovered from a female donor with multiple sclerosis, enrolled in a pregnancy study. This specimen consisted of CD4+ T cells from peripheral blood mononuclear cells, obtained before pregnancy.

CDR3 DNA sequence: TGTGCCAGCAGCCCGGAGCCAACCTACGAGCAGTACTTC. Protein product: CASSPEPTYEQYF. The chain links TRBV5-4 to TRBJ2-7; D unresolved. The V and J ends lost 4 bases and 2 bases respectively, with 10 bases between them. Germline loops: CDR1 SGHNT, CDR2 YYREEE (reference sequence). The CDR3 runs to 13 residues.